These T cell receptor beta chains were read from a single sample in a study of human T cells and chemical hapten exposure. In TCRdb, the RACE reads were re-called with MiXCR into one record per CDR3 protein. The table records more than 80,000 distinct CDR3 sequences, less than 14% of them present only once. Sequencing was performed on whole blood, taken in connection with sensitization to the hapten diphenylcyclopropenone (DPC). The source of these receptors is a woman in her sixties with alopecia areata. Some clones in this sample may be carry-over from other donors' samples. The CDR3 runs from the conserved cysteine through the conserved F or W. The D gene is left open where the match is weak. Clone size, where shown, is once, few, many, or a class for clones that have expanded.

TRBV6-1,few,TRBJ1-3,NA,CASSVSTIYF,TGTGCCAGCAGTGTTAGCACCATATATTTT
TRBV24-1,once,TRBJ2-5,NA,CATSDPQGGEETQYF,TGTGCCACCAGTGATCCGCAGGGGGGCGAGGAGACCCAGTACTTC
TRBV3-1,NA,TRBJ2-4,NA,CASSPINGGVGQYF,TGTGCCAGCAGCCCAATCAACGGGGGAGTGGGCCAGTACTTC
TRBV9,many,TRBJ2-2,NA,CASSAETGDSYNTGELFF,TGTGCCAGCAGCGCAGAAACAGGGGACTCTTACAACACCGGGGAGCTGTTTTTT
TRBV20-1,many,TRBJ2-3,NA,CSASIRGADTQYF,TGCAGTGCTAGTATCCGGGGAGCGGATACGCAGTATTTT
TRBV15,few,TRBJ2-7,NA,CATSRDRGNEQYF,TGTGCCACCAGCAGAGATCGCGGGAACGAGCAGTACTTC
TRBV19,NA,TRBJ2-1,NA,CASSIRSRGYNEQFF,TGTGCCAGTAGTATTAGGAGTCGGGGATACAATGAGCAGTTCTTC
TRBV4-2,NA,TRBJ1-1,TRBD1,CASSQESTGVNTEAFF,TGTGCCAGCAGCCAAGAATCGACAGGGGTGAACACTGAAGCTTTCTTT
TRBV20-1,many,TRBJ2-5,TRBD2,CSAKSAGGLFGETQYF,TGCAGTGCTAAATCAGCGGGGGGGCTATTCGGAGAGACCCAGTACTTC
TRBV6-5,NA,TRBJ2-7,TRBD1,CASSRDRGKVYEQYF,TGTGCCAGCAGCCGCGACAGGGGAAAGGTATACGAGCAGTACTTC
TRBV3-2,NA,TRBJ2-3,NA,CASSQDLAGEDTQYF,TGTGCCAGCAGCCAAGATCTAGCGGGGGAAGATACGCAGTATTTT
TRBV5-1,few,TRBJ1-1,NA,CASSLNPLSEANTEAFF,TGCGCCAGCAGCTTAAATCCCCTAAGTGAGGCAAACACTGAAGCTTTCTTT
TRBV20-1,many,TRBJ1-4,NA,CSARRSNEKLFF,TGCAGTGCTCGCAGGTCTAATGAAAAACTGTTTTTT
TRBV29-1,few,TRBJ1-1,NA,CSVERSGPEAFF,TGCAGCGTTGAACGGAGCGGGCCTGAAGCTTTCTTT
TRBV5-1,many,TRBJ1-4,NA,CASSPTATNEKLFF,TGCGCCAGCAGCCCGACGGCAACTAATGAAAAACTGTTTTTT
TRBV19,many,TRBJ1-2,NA,CASSIGTFSGYTF,TGTGCCAGTAGCATTGGGACATTTTCCGGCTACACCTTC
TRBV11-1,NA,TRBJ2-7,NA,CASSIVGPSVYEQYF,TGTGCCAGCAGCATTGTCGGGCCCTCGGTCTACGAGCAGTACTTC
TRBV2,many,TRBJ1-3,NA,CASSEGFLHF,TGTGCCAGCAGTGAAGGGTTCCTCCATTTT
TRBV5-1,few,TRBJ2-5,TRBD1,CASSLARGPTETQYF,TGCGCCAGCAGCTTAGCGAGGGGGCCTACGGAGACCCAGTACTTC
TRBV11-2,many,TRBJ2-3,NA,CASSLDLNTDTQYF,TGTGCCAGCAGCTTAGACCTTAACACAGATACGCAGTATTTT
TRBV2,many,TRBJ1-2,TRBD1,CASSRQGASGYTF,TGTGCCAGCAGTCGACAGGGGGCGAGTGGCTACACCTTC
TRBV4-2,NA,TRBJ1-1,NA,CASSHIPSRGRMNTEAFF,TGTGCCAGCAGCCACATTCCCTCGAGGGGCAGGATGAACACTGAAGCTTTCTTT